This T cell receptor (beta chain) was captured by sequencing in a study of CD8+ T cells in alopecia areata. After isolation, RNA underwent reverse transcription to generate cDNA as the sequencing template. Using immunoSEQ multiplex PCR, the repertoire was profiled, and TCRdb retains in-frame clones only, with some absent. The data show 50,000 to 65,000 clones, just over 45% seen once. Treatment in this sample: oral pan-JAK inhibitor, 5-10 mg twice daily. This specimen consisted of CD8+ T cells sorted from blood, obtained at approximately week 36, from a patient treated with tofacitinib. The receptor was derived from a human donor with alopecia areata.

CDR3 amino acids: CASSSAGATDTQYF. CDR3 nucleotides: TGTGCCAGCAGCTCAGCGGGAGCGACAGATACGCAGTATTTT. The chain links TRBV7-3 to TRBJ2-3; TRBD2 agrees at 8 bases. The CDR3 loop spans 14 amino acids. Germline V gives CDR1 SGHTA, CDR2 FQGTGA. Trimming took 4 bases from V and 3 from J; bases not matched to a gene: 3.